This TCR beta chain derives from a study of post-analysis software for immune sequencing data. Study-wide results and caveats: Roughly 5 TRBV segments occurring more often in patients than controls included TRBV5-6, TRBV5-1 and TRBV20-1. Co-batched samples clustered tightly together by F measure.

Unique molecular identifiers were carried by the TCR beta cDNA libraries. Roughly 500,000 cDNA molecules came from around 1 to 9.1 million T cells. TCRdb ran MiXCR on the PCR reads and lists one entry per CDR3 protein. Of roughly 150,000 distinct CDR3 sequences in the sample, 35% to 40% were seen once. This clonotype has a count of ten or more. The antigen remains undetermined. This CDR3 comprises 16 residues. Trimming removed 3 bases from V and 8 bases from J; junction bases left unmatched: 11. Germline loops: CDR1 SGHDT, CDR2 YYEEEE. This sequence originates from a girl under 18 with multiple sclerosis. The source was blood, collected after autologous hematopoietic stem cell transplantation. The chain employs TRBV5-6 and TRBJ2-1, with TRBD2 matching 10 bases. The CDR3 region has the DNA TGTGCCAGCAGCTGGAGGGGGGGACTAGCGTTAGATGAGCAGTTCTTC. Encoded protein: CASSWRGGLALDEQFF. Looking up the rest from reference TRBV5-6 and TRBJ2-1 gives the full variable domain: DAGVTQSPTHLIKTRGQQVTLRCSPKSGHDTVSWYQQALGQGPQFIFQYYEEEERQRGNFPDRFSGHQFPNYSSELNVNALLLGDSALYLCASSWRGGLALDEQFFGPGTRLTVL.